Listed here are 21 T cell receptor beta chains from one sample, sequenced in a study of esophageal squamous cell carcinoma under preoperative chemotherapy. Stated time point: before preoperative PTX-NDP chemotherapy. TCRdb re-called the PCR reads with MiXCR, one entry per CDR3 protein. This table holds over 15,000 distinct CDR3 sequences, less than 60% found once. This material was obtained from a patient given preoperative chemotherapy. These receptors all come from a human donor with esophageal squamous cell carcinoma. The donor label of this sample is uncertain.

The table lists this clonotype with many counts. This rearrangement joins TRBV7-2 to TRBJ2-5, with 7 bases lining up with TRBD1. The CDR3 spans 14 residues. In germline, CDR1 is SGHTA, CDR2 FQGNSA. The junction had 9 bases not matched to a gene; V was cut back by 4 bases and J by 7 bases. For the CDR3, the DNA is TGTGCCAGCAGCTCGACTGGACAGGCTTCGACCCAGTACTTC. It specifies CASSSTGQASTQYF. Full variable domain (outside the CDR3, taken from reference TRBV7-2 and TRBJ2-5): GAGVSQSPSNKVTEKGKDVELRCDPISGHTALYWYRQSLGQGLEFLIYFQGNSAPDKSGLPSDRFSAERTGGSVSTLTIQRTQQEDSAVYLCASSSTGQASTQYFGPGTRLLVL.

As to this clonotype: Its ends do not fully match the called genes, so a read error is possible. The genes are TRBV7-2 and TRBJ2-3; D remains unclear. The CDR3 runs 13 residues. Germline CDR1 SGHTA, CDR2 FQGNSA. CDR3 sequence (DNA): TGTGCCAGCAGGTGCCGGCTCAAAGATACGCAGTATTTC. This codes for CASRCRLKDTQYF.

This clonotype was observed a handful of times. CDR3 sequence (DNA): TGTGCTAGTGGCCGAGAGCGGTGGGATACGCAGTATTTT. Amino acids: CASGRERWDTQYF. This sequence joins TRBV12-5 and TRBJ2-3; a weak D match, TRBD2 (5 bases). Trimming took 6 bases from V and 6 from J, leaving 13 bases between them. CDR1 and CDR2 from the germline V gene are LGHNT and FRNRAP. This CDR3 has 13 residues.

There are many counts of this clonotype. The V gene is TRBV7-9, the J gene TRBJ2-5; TRBD2 is a possible D gene (6 bases). Germline V gene lookup returns CDR1 SEHNR and CDR2 FQNEAQ (reference sequence). The ends were cut back, 2 bases at V and 5 bases at J, with 21 bases in the middle. This CDR3 contains 17 residues. The CDR3 protein is CASSLLGEVRQRETQYF. The CDR3 DNA follows: TGTGCCAGCAGCTTATTAGGGGAGGTCAGACAAAGGGAGACCCAGTACTTC.

This clonotype was counted a few times. The chain uses TRBV11-3 and TRBJ2-6; 9 bases are a match to TRBD1. Per the germline V gene, CDR1 is SGHNT and CDR2 is YENEEA. The J segment lost 3 bases and the V segment lost 5 bases, leaving 11 bases of the junction unmatched. The CDR3 has 18 amino acids. The CDR3 sequence is CASSPRDREAIGANVLTF. The CDR3 region has the DNA TGTGCCAGCAGCCCCAGGGACAGGGAAGCGATTGGGGCCAACGTCCTGACTTTC.

The rearrangement uses TRBV24-1 and TRBJ1-2; D is perhaps TRBD1 (5 bases). Per the germline V gene, CDR1 is KGHDR and CDR2 is SFDVKD. The CDR3 loop spans 15 amino acids. Between the trimmed V and J ends, which lost 3 bases and 4 bases, there was a span of 14 bases. The CDR3 region has the DNA TGTGCCACCAGTGATCGCGACAGAGGAATCTATGGCTACACCTTC. It yields the protein CATSDRDRGIYGYTF.

At least ten counts were recorded for this clonotype. The chain carries TRBV6-4 and TRBJ2-3; D not resolved. The germline gives CDR1 MRHNA, CDR2 SNTAGT. The CDR3 totals 15 residues. V shed 0 bases and J shed 6 bases, with 13 bases lying between them. The CDR3 DNA is TGTGCCAGCAGTGACTCAGCCAGTGGAGCCGATACGCAGTATTTT. This sequence encodes CASSDSASGADTQYF.

The rearrangement links TRBV7-3 to TRBJ2-1; weak D call: TRBD1 (5 bases). The CDR3 is 16 amino acids. Trimming removed 3 bases from V and 3 bases from J, with 15 bases in between. The V gene's germline CDR1 is SGHTA and CDR2 FQGTGA. This CDR3 is CASSLGPERGYNEQFF. Here the CDR3 DNA reads TGTGCCAGCAGCTTGGGCCCTGAAAGGGGCTACAATGAGCAGTTCTTC.

The J gene is TRBJ2-1, the V gene TRBV12-3 or TRBV12-4; D unresolved. Judging by the DNA end, TRBJ2-5 fits better; the J call may be wrong. This CDR3 spans 12 amino acids. The CDR3 sequence is CASSPDPLTQYF. CDR3 in DNA: TGTGCCAGCAGCCCAGACCCTTTGACCCAGTACTTC.

This chain connects TRBV7-9 to TRBJ2-5; 8 bases map to TRBD1. Germline CDR1 and CDR2: SEHNR and FQNEAQ (reference sequence). V lost 5 bases, J lost 4 bases, and 6 bases stayed unmatched. The CDR3 is 14 residues long. In DNA form, the CDR3 reads TGTGCCAGCAGCCAGGACAGGGCTCGAGAGACCCAGTACTTC. It yields the protein CASSQDRARETQYF.

Many counts were recorded for this clonotype. This chain uses TRBV24-1 with TRBJ1-4; D perhaps matches TRBD1 (5 bases). Germline values: CDR1 KGHDR, CDR2 SFDVKD. The germline V and J ends were trimmed by 0 bases and 8 bases, with 9 bases remaining between them. CDR3 size: 14 residues. The CDR3 loop is CATSDLSGLEKLFF. As DNA, the CDR3 is TGTGCCACCAGTGATTTGTCGGGACTAGAAAAACTGTTTTTT.

The J gene is TRBJ2-5, the V gene TRBV10-1, with 9 positions matching TRBD2. The J call is doubtful: the DNA matches TRBJ2-7 better. The CDR3 runs 15 residues. Germline assignment: CDR1 WNHNN and CDR2 SYGVQD (reference sequence). Written as DNA, the CDR3 is TGCGCCAGTGCCCCCCTAGCGGGGACCCTCTACGAGCAGTACTTC. Translated: CASAPLAGTLYEQYF.

The count of this clonotype is one. One end of the junction fails to match germline, which may point to a read error. CDR3 sequence: CARSLQPESTGALFF. The CDR3 DNA reads as TGTGCCAGGAGCCTCCAGCCGGAGAGCACCGGGGCGCTGTTTTTT. The V and J genes are TRBV7-3 and TRBJ2-2; D may correspond to TRBD1 or TRBD2 (5 bases each). The CDR3 runs to 15 residues. Germline V gene data show CDR1 as SGHTA and CDR2 as FQGTGA.

The chain has TRBV11-2 and TRBJ2-5; the match to TRBD1 covers 10 bases. The CDR3 spans 16 residues. CDR1 and CDR2 from the germline V gene are SGHAT and FQNNGV. V was clipped by 4 bases and J by 1 base; unmatched bases: 6. The CDR3 region has the DNA TGTGCCAGCAGCTCCGGGACAGGGGTGATCCAAGAGACCCAGTACTTC. It encodes CASSSGTGVIQETQYF.

This clonotype was counted between two and nine times. This sequence joins TRBV7-3 and TRBJ2-1; maybe TRBD2 (6 bases). V lost 2 bases and J lost 3, with 11 bases in between. Germline assignment: CDR1 SGHTA and CDR2 FQGTGA. This CDR3 has 15 amino acids. CDR3 sequence: CASSLAGSRYNEQFF. The CDR3 region has the DNA TGTGCCAGCAGCTTAGCGGGATCGCGCTACAATGAGCAGTTCTTC.

The genes are TRBV12-3 or TRBV12-4 and TRBJ2-2; TRBD1 is a possible D gene (5 bases). V was clipped by 2 bases and J by 13 bases, with 32 bases between them. The CDR3 runs to 19 residues. The CDR3 region has the DNA TGTGCCAGCAGTTTAAATCTGGTGACAGAGGCGGCGAACACAGGTGCGCTGTTTTTT. Protein product: CASSLNLVTEAANTGALFF.

This rearrangement joins TRBV12-3 or TRBV12-4 to TRBJ2-3, with D possibly being TRBD1 or TRBD2 (5 bases each). The J call may be in error: the DNA end matches TRBJ2-1 better. The CDR3 is 12 residues long. Written as DNA, the CDR3 is TGTGCCAGCAGTTTTGTAGGGGAGGAGCAGTTCTTC. Its translation is CASSFVGEEQFF.

The chain combines TRBV6-5 with TRBJ2-5; 9 nucleotides line up with TRBD1. CDR1 is MNHEY and CDR2 is SVGAGI in the germline V gene. V gave up 4 bases and J gave up 5 bases; unmatched junction bases: 5. CDR3 length: 14 residues. CDR3 nucleotide sequence: TGTGCCAGCAGTTTTGACAGGGGGTATGAGACCCAGTACTTC. Residues: CASSFDRGYETQYF.

This clonotype was counted between two and nine times. The chain links TRBV7-8 to TRBJ2-1; maybe TRBD2 (5 bases). Germline V gene sequence: CDR1 SGHVS, CDR2 FQNEAQ. This CDR3 has 15 amino acids. Trimming cost V 1 base and J 3 bases, with 10 bases left between them. Written as DNA, the CDR3 is TGTGCCAGCAGCTTAGGGGTTAGCGACTACAATGAGCAGTTCTTC. Amino acids: CASSLGVSDYNEQFF.

This clonotype was seen a handful of times. V usage is TRBV4-1 and J usage is TRBJ2-1, with D unresolved. CDR1 is MGHRA, CDR2 YSYEKL, per germline. This CDR3 contains 16 residues. V was clipped by 0 bases and J by 8 bases, with 17 bases between them. CDR3 region: CASSQDNPRSLDEQFF. CDR3 DNA: TGCGCCAGCAGCCAAGATAACCCCAGGAGTTTAGATGAGCAGTTCTTC.

Details on this clonotype: Its ends do not fully match the called genes, so a read error is possible. V is TRBV7-2 and J is TRBJ2-5, with D possibly called TRBD1 or TRBD2 (6 bases each). The CDR3 extends over 15 amino acids. Per the germline V gene, CDR1 is SGHTA and CDR2 is FQGNSA. CDR3 DNA sequence: TGTGCCGGGGGGCACGGGGGACGTGACCAAGACACCCAGTACTTC. Its translation is CAGGHGGRDQDTQYF.